This TCR beta chain was sequenced for a study of cytomegalovirus exposure and HLA in healthy donors. This clone was seen more than once but under ten times. Trimming cost V 1 base and J 3 bases, with 23 bases left between them. In germline, CDR1 is SGHVS, CDR2 FQNEAQ. The CDR3 is made up of 19 amino acids. 13 Jbeta primers and 60 Vbeta primers were used for the PCR. Libraries were prepared by immunoSEQ multiplex PCR; TCRdb keeps only in-frame clonotypes and omits some of them. The sample contains 60,000 or so clones, roughly 77% of which appear only once. The V call is TRBV7-8, the J call TRBJ2-3; possible D gene TRBD1, 6 bases. This receptor was identified in a woman between 40 and 55 years old in good health and CMV-seropositive. Sequenced: PBMCs. The CDR3 DNA sequence: TGTGCCAGCAGCTTAGATCCCCAGTCTAACAGGGTCGATACAGATACGCAGTATTTT. Amino acids: CASSLDPQSNRVDTDTQYF.